This T cell receptor beta chain was sequenced during a study of blood T cell repertoires in COVID-19. Study in general: COVID-19 samples collected from the United States, Italy and Spain covered acute and convalescent phases. In each case, the material was cDNA or gDNA derived from T cells, B-cell-depleted T cells, or PBMCs.

Germline CDR1 SGHNT, CDR2 YYREEE (reference sequence). V shed 0 bases, J shed 11 bases, and the junction held 7 bases outside the gene matches. CDR3 length: 14 amino acids. As processed by the authors: Estimated nucleated cell counts came from reference gene primer amplification. The repertoire was sequenced with immunoSEQ multiplex PCR; TCRdb's copy has only in-frame clones and lacks some. The DNA was the basis for D and trimming; V, J and clone size are from that table. The data contain around 160,000 clones, 80% to 90% of them seen just once; the ten biggest clones take up around two fifths. The sequenced material came from peripheral blood. The genes are TRBV5-4 and TRBJ2-5; 10 bases match TRBD2. The sequence was collected from a human donor in a cohort sampled during active COVID-19. The CDR3 loop is CASSLETSGASQYF. The DNA of the CDR3 is TGTGCCAGCAGCTTGGAAACTAGCGGGGCCAGTCAGTACTTC.